This T cell receptor (beta chain) was recovered during a study of CD4 T cells in relation to SARS-CoV-2 and coronaviruses. Overall study context: PBMCs were cultured with antigen for nine to ten days before TCR beta sequencing.

The CDR3 is made up of 14 amino acids. Germline loops: CDR1 SGHNT, CDR2 YYREEE (reference sequence). Deletions cut 4 bases from V and 0 bases from J, with 10 bases between. Repertoires were generated with immunoSEQ multiplex PCR, while TCRdb's copy carries only in-frame clones and drops some. Among tens of thousands of clones listed, 77% were seen once. About this clone itself: Its antigen is currently unknown.

Study-level points and caveats: Memory recall responses, not primary responses primed in culture, are what the assay detects.

The receptor comes from an adult with COVID-19. Sequenced sample: memory CD4+ T cells from PBMCs, cultured in vitro. The chain joins TRBV5-4 to TRBJ2-5; D perhaps matches TRBD2 (6 bases). In DNA, the CDR3 is TGTGCCAGCAGCCCGGGACTGTACCAAGAGACCCAGTACTTC. This encodes CASSPGLYQETQYF.